This T cell receptor beta chain was sequenced in a study of T cells after yellow fever vaccination. Study background: It was SMART-Seq v4 Ultra Low Input that prepared the fractions with low cell numbers.

This CDR3 is 17 amino acids long. CDR1 is MDHEN, CDR2 SYDVKM, per germline. V gave up 6 bases and J gave up 4 bases, with 21 bases separating them. TCRdb used MiXCR to reprocess the 5' RACE reads, holding one entry per CDR3 protein. This sample yields hundreds of thousands of distinct CDR3 sequences, of which roughly 13% are seen a single time; around 15% belongs to the top ten. The specimen comprised PBMCs, sampled on the day of the yellow fever booster vaccination. This chain uses TRBV28 with TRBJ1-4; a weak D match, TRBD1 (6 bases). This sequence originates from a man between 25 and 39 years old who received the YFV17D yellow fever vaccine. CDR3 region: CASSYPPSTGYNEKLFF. The CDR3, as DNA: TGTGCCAGCAGCTACCCTCCCTCGACAGGTTATAATGAAAAACTGTTTTTT.